The clone carrying this T cell receptor (beta chain) has a handful of counts. Its specificity is unknown. The data originate from a study of T cell repertoires in cytomegalovirus infection. Overall study: A matching HLA type, together with CMV infection, was signaled by public TCR beta signatures.

TCRdb ran MiXCR on the reads and lists one entry per CDR3 protein. The repertoire holds roughly 320,000 distinct CDR3 sequences, with more than 8% as singletons. The V end lost 6 bases, the J end lost 2 bases, and 18 bases lay between the germline ends. The CDR3 covers 16 residues. Germline lookup yields CDR1 KGHSH and CDR2 LQKENI. General study findings and limits: In two of eight donors, the top clonotype was HLA-C-restricted CMV-specific.

This sequence joins TRBV18 and TRBJ2-3; D perhaps matches TRBD2 (5 bases). The origin of this receptor is a human donor in good health (CMV status not recorded). Some clones in this sample may be carry-over from other donors' samples. Material: PBMCs. The CDR3 bases are TGTGCCAGCTCGTTCCGGAGGAACCCTTACACAGATACGCAGTATTTT. The encoded protein is CASSFRRNPYTDTQYF.